Shown below are 10 T cell receptor beta chains from a single sample sequenced in a study of blood T cell repertoires in COVID-19. Sequencing used immunoSEQ multiplex PCR; TCRdb keeps in-frame clones, though not all of them. Of some 200,000 clones in the sample, 80% to 90% are singletons; the top ten hold 13% to 15%. Sequencing was done on a sample of peripheral blood. These receptors all come from a man aged 25-40 years with active or convalescent COVID-19.

The genes are TRBV7-6 and TRBJ2-1; TRBD2 agrees at 7 bases. V lost 5 bases, J lost 10 bases, and 8 bases stayed unmatched. The CDR3 extends over 13 amino acids. From germline, CDR1 is SGHVS and CDR2 FNYEAQ. The DNA of the CDR3 is TGTGCCAGCAGCCCGAGACTAGCCGGCGAGCAGTTCTTC. This encodes CASSPRLAGEQFF.

The chain carries TRBV11-2 and TRBJ2-7; D remains unclear. This CDR3 region has 14 residues. Trimming removed 6 bases from V and 2 bases from J, with 14 bases in between. Germline lookup yields CDR1 SGHAT and CDR2 FQNNGV. For the CDR3, the DNA is TGTGCCAGCAGTTCCGTGGGCCCAACCTACGAGCAGTACTTC. Its translation: CASSSVGPTYEQYF.

The gene calls are TRBV7-9 and TRBJ1-2, with TRBD1 matching 9 bases. Trimming at V came to 0 bases and at J to 5 bases, leaving 1 base not matched to a gene. Germline CDR1 reads SEHNR; CDR2 reads FQNEAQ (reference sequence). This CDR3 region has 14 residues. The CDR3 loop reads CASSLAGTGYGYTF. CDR3 nucleotides: TGTGCCAGCAGCTTAGCCGGGACAGGGTATGGCTACACCTTC. Drawing the rest from reference TRBV7-9 and TRBJ1-2, the complete variable domain is DTGVSQNPRHKITKRGQNVTFRCDPISEHNRLYWYRQTLGQGPEFLTYFQNEAQLEKSRLLSDRFSAERPKGSFSTLEIQRTEQGDSAMYLCASSLAGTGYGYTFGSGTRLTVV.

The rearrangement joins TRBV10-1 to TRBJ1-1; D is unclear. The germline V gene has CDR1 WNHNN and CDR2 SYGVQD (reference sequence). The length of the CDR3 is 13 residues. Trimming took off 4 bases at V and 6 bases at J, with 12 bases between the two ends. DNA for the CDR3: TGCGCCAGCAGTGTGGACTTCAACTCTGAAGCTTTCTTT. Its protein product is CASSVDFNSEAFF.

This chain uses TRBV7-9 with TRBJ2-6, with D tentatively TRBD2 (5 bases). Germline values: CDR1 SEHNR, CDR2 FQNEAQ (reference sequence). CDR3 length: 16 residues. Trimming pared 5 bases from V and 0 bases from J, leaving 11 bases between. In nucleotides, the CDR3 is TGTGCCAGCAGCACCCCCCGGGGCTCTGGGGCCAACGTCCTGACTTTC. Encoded protein: CASSTPRGSGANVLTF.

This chain links TRBV10-1 with TRBJ2-1; perhaps TRBD2 as D (6 bases). V was pared by 2 bases and J by 4 bases, with 9 bases between. The CDR3 contains 14 residues. CDR1 and CDR2 (germline): WNHNN, SYGVQD (reference sequence). The CDR3 is CASSEGLRYNEQFF. The CDR3 coding sequence is TGCGCCAGCAGTGAGGGACTAAGGTACAATGAGCAGTTCTTC.

The chain recombines TRBV11-2 with TRBJ1-2; TRBD1 is a possible D gene (6 bases). Trimming removed 4 bases from V and 7 bases from J, with 19 bases in between. Per germline, CDR1 SGHAT and CDR2 FQNNGV. The length of the CDR3 is 15 residues. This CDR3 is CASSSPGTISGGYTF. In nucleotides, the CDR3 is TGTGCCAGCAGCTCCCCCGGGACAATCTCTGGTGGCTACACCTTC. The full variable domain, in which reference TRBV11-2 and TRBJ1-2 provide the parts outside the CDR3, is EAGVAQSPRYKIIEKRQSVAFWCNPISGHATLYWYQQILGQGPKLLIQFQNNGVVDDSQLPKDRFSAERLKGVDSTLKIQPAKLEDSAVYLCASSSPGTISGGYTFGSGTRLTVV.

V usage is TRBV18 and J usage is TRBJ1-1; D gene uncertain. Trimming left V 6 bases short and J 1 base short, with 12 bases between. This CDR3 has 14 amino acids. Germline V gives CDR1 KGHSH, CDR2 LQKENI. CDR3 sequence (DNA): TGTGCCAGCTCCCGGGTCTCGCAGAACACTGAAGCTTTCTTT. It yields the protein CASSRVSQNTEAFF.

This clone has more than one count but fewer than ten. The genes are TRBV10-1 and TRBJ1-4; unclear D gene. V was cut by 5 bases and J by 3 bases, with 10 bases left in between. The CDR3 is made up of 14 amino acids. Germline CDR1 and CDR2: WNHNN and SYGVQD (reference sequence). CDR3 in DNA: TGCGCCAGCAGTCCCGGGAGTTCTAATGAAAAACTGTTTTTT. Amino acid sequence: CASSPGSSNEKLFF.

This chain joins TRBV7-3 and TRBJ1-1; no clear D. Between the trimmed V and J ends, which lost 6 bases and 11 bases, there was a span of 19 bases. Germline V lookup: CDR1 SGHTA, CDR2 FQGTGA. The CDR3 totals 13 residues. CDR3 in DNA: TGTGCCAGCAGTCCAACACGGGAGACGGCGGCTTTCTTT. This gives the protein CASSPTRETAAFF.